This T cell receptor (beta chain) originates from a study of blood T cell repertoires in COVID-19 (TCRdb year 2020). About the study as a whole: The collaborator samples originated in the United States, Italy and Spain and spanned the acute and convalescent phases of COVID-19. The repertoires were made available in a free public database intended to serve as a resource for research on the immune response to SARS-CoV-2. Where HLA class I and class II types were available, the types were taken from metadata supplied by the sample provider, not from assay-based typing. The samples were drawn from two sources: the first 160 participants of the ongoing ImmuneRACE study, and 1,254 subjects contributed by 6 global collaborators. Nearly every sample came with metadata listing a de-identified subject ID, COVID-19 status, age in years and sex. The prospective study material was composed of cDNA or gDNA derived from T cells, B-cell-depleted T cells, or PBMCs. The dataset comprised deeply sampled blood TCRbeta repertoires from subjects exposed to, actively infected with, or recovered from COVID-19. The research as a whole found: How much clinical and demographic metadata was included differed by source and by participant, and the metadata was provided uncurated.

TCRbeta CDR3 regions were amplified from genomic DNA using the immunoSEQ Assay, a bias-controlled multiplex PCR. Concerning the study's data processing: Within the assay, amplification of reference gene primers was used to estimate how many nucleated cells each sample contained. To quantify the absolute abundance of each unique TCRbeta CDR3 rearrangement, sequence reads were collapsed and filtered. For each sample, productive Simpson clonality was calculated as the square root of Simpson's diversity index across productive rearrangements. TCRdb carries this immuneACCESS record with in-frame sequences only. Its versions omit some clonotypes, under half of them owing to an unresolved V gene in the studies checked, with the rest unexplained. That table is the source of V, J and clone size, and D and trimming were worked out from the DNA. For this sample the table gives about 270,000 clones, of which approximately 90% were detected only once. The ten largest clones add up to 3% of the sample.

On this clone: Its antigen is unknown. No qualities accompany the bases; no much larger clone lies one base away.

Enrolling through a virtual design, the prospective study's participants ranged in age from roughly 18 to 90 years and lived across more than 20 United States geographic areas. In the prospective study, participants were assigned to cohorts based on the clinical history participants reported in a screening survey and a study questionnaire. For ImmuneRACE Cohort 3, a participant was defined as recovered based on two consecutive negative NP/OP PCR tests, clearance by a healthcare professional, or resolution of symptoms. Mobile phlebotomists in the prospective study collected whole blood, serum and a nasopharyngeal or oropharyngeal swab from every participant. Over a roughly 2-month period, participants in the prospective study had the option of providing additional blood draws and questionnaires. Prospective study blood samples were shipped either frozen or at room temperature before DNA extraction.

The TCR originated in a woman aged 45-65 years who had recovered from COVID-19. Sequenced input: PBMCs or T cells enriched from blood (not recorded which).

The sequenced DNA is TGTGCCAGCAGTTTAAAGGGGGCGAACACTGAAGCTTTCTTT. Its product reads: CASSLKGANTEAFF. The rearrangement joined TRBV28 to TRBJ1-1; TRBD1 matches 7 bases in the middle. Taken from cysteine to phenylalanine, the CDR3 has 14 residues. CDR3 DNA is the only sequence kept; it has 42 bases, read in frame from the first base. Trimming leaves V shorter by 2 bases and J shorter by 1 base, with the junction holding 1 base beyond the gene matches. Taken from the germline V gene, the CDR1 and CDR2 loops are MDHEN and SYDVKM. With the rest looked up from the reference TRBV28 and TRBJ1-1 genes rather than sequenced, the full variable domain is DVKVTQSSRYLVKRTGEKVFLECVQDMDHENMFWYRQDPGLGLRLIYFSYDVKMKEKGDIPEGYSVSREKKERFSLILESASTNQTSMYLCASSLKGANTEAFFGQGTRLTVV.